These 30 T cell receptor beta chains were all obtained from the same sample, sequenced in a study of cytomegalovirus exposure and HLA in healthy donors. The PCR ran on 60 Vbeta and 13 Jbeta primers. The table came from immunoSEQ multiplex PCR; TCRdb's copy has only in-frame clones and leaves some out. The table records 200,000 to 250,000 clones, approximately 84% of them present only once. The sample comprised PBMCs. The receptors derive from a woman in her forties in good health and CMV-seronegative.

The V gene is TRBV27, the J gene TRBJ2-7; D is unclear. There are 15 residues in the CDR3. Germline loops: CDR1 MNHEY, CDR2 SMNVEV (reference sequence). Trimming left V 8 bases short and J 0 bases short, with 17 bases between. CDR3 nucleotide sequence: TGTGCCAGCCCCCATCAGGCCAACAGCTCCTACGAGCAGTACTTC. Translated: CASPHQANSSYEQYF.

The J gene is TRBJ1-1, the V gene TRBV30; 8 positions match TRBD1. V trimming: 4 bases; J trimming: 3 bases; junction bases outside the gene matches: 4. The CDR3 length is 13 residues. CDR1 and CDR2 (germline): GTSNPN, SVGIG (reference sequence). CDR3: CAWTTGVDTEAFF. Written as DNA, the CDR3 is TGTGCCTGGACGACAGGGGTGGACACTGAAGCTTTCTTT.

The chain joins TRBV6-1 to TRBJ2-3, with D possibly matching TRBD1 (5 bases). The CDR3 is made up of 14 amino acids. Germline V lookup: CDR1 MNHNS, CDR2 SASEGT. Trimming stripped 11 bases from V and 4 bases from J, with 19 bases between. CDR3 nucleotide sequence: TGTGCCGTCAACCCCAGGGTTCTGGCAGATACGCAGTATTTT. It yields the protein CAVNPRVLADTQYF.

V is TRBV5-4 and J is TRBJ2-6; 8 nucleotides align to TRBD2. The CDR3 consists of 18 residues. The V gene's germline CDR1 is SGHNT and CDR2 YYREEE (reference sequence). The J segment lost 0 bases and the V segment lost 0 bases, leaving 5 bases of the junction unmatched. The CDR3, as DNA: TGTGCCAGCAGCTTGGGTGGTAGCGGGGTCTCTGGGGCCAACGTCCTGACTTTC. It encodes CASSLGGSGVSGANVLTF.

The chain uses TRBV9 and TRBJ1-1; 9 nucleotides align to TRBD1. Germline CDR1 reads SGDLS; CDR2 reads YYNGEE. The CDR3 is made up of 14 amino acids. Losses at the gene ends were 4 bases for V and 6 bases for J; bases not matched to a gene: 7. The CDR3 spells CASSKQGARAEAFF. The CDR3 DNA reads as TGTGCCAGCAGCAAACAGGGGGCACGGGCTGAAGCTTTCTTT.

The CDR3 sequence: CASSPLSRRGSYNSPLHF. The CDR3 DNA sequence: TGTGCCAGCAGCCCCTTGTCCCGTCGGGGCTCCTATAATTCACCCCTCCACTTT. The J gene is TRBJ1-6, the V gene TRBV5-5; D not resolved. The CDR3 extends over 18 amino acids. V shed 4 bases and J shed 0 bases, with 17 bases lying between them. CDR1 is SGHKS and CDR2 is YYEKEE in the germline V gene (reference sequence).

The chain employs TRBV5-6 and TRBJ1-2; 10 nucleotides line up with TRBD1. After removal of 0 bases from V and 5 bases from J, the junction contained 4 bases not matched to a gene. Per the germline V gene, CDR1 is SGHDT and CDR2 is YYEEEE. This CDR3 region has 15 residues. The CDR3 is CASSLGDRGYYGYTF. DNA for the CDR3: TGTGCCAGCAGCTTGGGGGACAGGGGATATTATGGCTACACCTTC.

This chain uses TRBV4-1 with TRBJ2-7; TRBD1 agrees at 8 bases. The CDR3 is 16 amino acids. Germline V gives CDR1 MGHRA, CDR2 YSYEKL. After removal of 0 bases from V and 3 bases from J, the junction contained 7 bases not matched to a gene. CDR3 loop: CASSQDGTGNYYEQYF. Here the CDR3 DNA reads TGCGCCAGCAGCCAAGACGGGACAGGAAACTACTACGAGCAGTACTTC.

For the CDR3, the DNA is TGTGCCAGCAGCTTAACAGGGAGCTGGGAGACCCAGTACTTC. Its translation: CASSLTGSWETQYF. The V and J genes are TRBV2 and TRBJ2-5, with TRBD1 as a possible D gene (6 bases). The CDR3 covers 14 residues. Trimming stripped 6 bases from V and 5 bases from J, with 16 bases between. The germline V gene encodes CDR1 SNHLY and CDR2 FYNNEI. Using reference TRBV2 and TRBJ2-5 for the parts outside the CDR3, the full variable domain is EPEVTQTPSHQVTQMGQEVILRCVPISNHLYFYWYRQILGQKVEFLVSFYNNEISEKSEIFDDQFSVERPDGSNFTLKIRSTKLEDSAMYFCASSLTGSWETQYFGPGTRLLVL.

This sequence joins TRBV6-6 and TRBJ2-5; unclear D gene. From germline, CDR1 is MNHNY and CDR2 SVGAGI (reference sequence). The ends were cut back, 6 bases at V and 5 bases at J, with 10 bases in the middle. The CDR3 is made up of 12 amino acids. The CDR3 DNA reads as TGTGCCAGCAGCCCATACGGGGAGACCCAGTACTTC. Translation: CASSPYGETQYF.

The rearrangement joins TRBV25-1 to TRBJ1-2; maybe TRBD1 (6 bases). CDR3 size: 12 residues. Germline CDR1 and CDR2: MGHDK and SYGVNS. V was cut by 7 bases and J by 8 bases, with 14 bases left in between. The CDR3 loop reads CASTTGSRGYTF. CDR3 DNA: TGTGCCAGCACTACAGGGTCACGAGGCTACACCTTC.

The chain joins TRBV7-2 to TRBJ1-4; 7 bases fit TRBD1. V lost 1 base to trimming and J lost 4 bases; unmatched junction nucleotides: 6. This CDR3 region has 16 residues. CDR1 is SGHTA and CDR2 is FQGNSA in the germline V gene. CDR3 sequence (DNA): TGTGCCAGCAGCTTAGTCGGGACAGCCGGTAATGAAAAACTGTTTTTT. It encodes CASSLVGTAGNEKLFF. Full variable domain (missing parts from reference TRBV7-2 and TRBJ1-4): GAGVSQSPSNKVTEKGKDVELRCDPISGHTALYWYRQSLGQGLEFLIYFQGNSAPDKSGLPSDRFSAERTGGSVSTLTIQRTQQEDSAVYLCASSLVGTAGNEKLFFGSGTQLSVL.

The J gene is TRBJ2-7, the V gene TRBV25-1, with 11 nucleotides matching TRBD2. The J segment lost 7 bases and the V segment lost 5 bases, leaving 19 bases of the junction unmatched. CDR1 and CDR2 from the germline V gene are MGHDK and SYGVNS. The CDR3 extends over 18 amino acids. CDR3 loop: CASSPLGRIAGGPFEQYF. CDR3 DNA: TGTGCCAGCAGTCCATTAGGGAGGATAGCGGGGGGGCCTTTTGAGCAGTACTTC.

This clone has more than one count but fewer than ten. The chain uses TRBV5-6 and TRBJ1-6; no reliable D call. The V and J ends lost 1 base and 0 bases respectively, with 11 bases between them. This CDR3 region has 17 residues. The germline gives CDR1 SGHDT, CDR2 YYEEEE. The DNA for the CDR3 is TGTGCCAGCAGCTTGTTGACGGGTACCTCCTATAATTCACCCCTCCACTTT. This gives the protein CASSLLTGTSYNSPLHF.

The chain links TRBV7-6 to TRBJ2-7; 9 bases are a match to TRBD1. With 6 bases clipped from V and 5 bases from J, the junction kept 8 bases outside the gene matches. Germline values: CDR1 SGHVS, CDR2 FNYEAQ. The CDR3 has 14 residues. CDR3 sequence: CASSSGTGFDEQYF. DNA for the CDR3: TGTGCCAGCAGTTCCGGGACAGGGTTTGACGAGCAGTACTTC.

DNA for the CDR3: TGTGCCAGCAGCCCCCGGGAGGTGAACACTGAAGCTTTCTTT. This encodes CASSPREVNTEAFF. J is TRBJ1-1 and V is TRBV7-6; D remains unclear. The CDR3 is 14 residues long. Germline V lookup: CDR1 SGHVS, CDR2 FNYEAQ. Trimming left V 5 bases short and J 0 bases short, with 10 bases between.

V usage is TRBV14 and J usage is TRBJ2-1; weak D call: TRBD2 (6 bases). Germline V gene sequence: CDR1 SGHDN, CDR2 FVKESK. The CDR3 sequence is 16 residues long. V lost 0 bases to trimming and J lost 6 bases, with 15 bases between them. The CDR3 DNA follows: TGTGCCAGCAGCCAAGACACCGGGACTGTTTTCAATGAGCAGTTCTTC. Translating gives CASSQDTGTVFNEQFF. The whole variable domain, remainder taken from reference TRBV14 and TRBJ2-1, is EAGVTQFPSHSVIEKGQTVTLRCDPISGHDNLYWYRRVMGKEIKFLLHFVKESKQDESGMPNNRFLAERTGGTYSTLKVQPAELEDSGVYFCASSQDTGTVFNEQFFGPGTRLTVL.

The CDR3 protein is CSVDPITADYTF. In DNA form, the CDR3 reads TGCAGCGTTGACCCAATTACAGCGGACTACACCTTC. V gene TRBV29-1 combines with J gene TRBJ1-2; D gene unclear. The germline V gene encodes CDR1 SQVTM and CDR2 ANQGSEA. The CDR3 is made up of 12 amino acids. Trimming removed 3 bases at V and 10 bases at J, with 15 bases between.

The rearrangement links TRBV19 to TRBJ1-2, with a tentative D call TRBD1 (5 bases). The CDR3 length is 15 residues. Germline V gene lookup returns CDR1 LNHDA and CDR2 SQIVND (reference sequence). Trimming removed 6 bases from V and 0 bases from J, with 14 bases in between. CDR3 bases: TGTGCCAGTAGACTTCAGGCAGGGCCTAACTATGGCTACACCTTC. Translated: CASRLQAGPNYGYTF.

This clone was observed a few times. This sequence joins TRBV4-3 and TRBJ1-1; 8 bases map to TRBD1. Germline CDR1 and CDR2: LGHNA and YSLEER. J lost 4 bases, V lost 2 bases, and 3 bases had no gene match. This CDR3 comprises 14 residues. This CDR3 is CASSQTTGGTEAFF. The DNA of the CDR3 is TGCGCCAGCAGCCAAACAACAGGGGGCACTGAAGCTTTCTTT.

This chain joins TRBV6-6 and TRBJ1-2, with D possibly being TRBD1 (6 bases). The V end was cut by 5 bases, the J end by 5 bases, with 18 bases between. Germline V gene data show CDR1 as MNHNY and CDR2 as SVGAGI (reference sequence). This CDR3 has 15 residues. The CDR3 loop reads CASSPGLGQGYGYTF. The CDR3 DNA is TGTGCCAGCAGTCCAGGTCTGGGGCAGGGGTATGGCTACACCTTC.

V usage is TRBV6-1 and J usage is TRBJ2-4; 7 nucleotides align to TRBD1. CDR3 size: 18 residues. V lost 2 bases, J lost 1 base, and 11 bases stayed unmatched. CDR1 and CDR2 from the germline V gene are MNHNS and SASEGT. CDR3 in DNA: TGTGCCAGCAGTGAAACCCTCCGAGGGGGCGCGGCCAAAAACATTCAGTACTTC. Translating it yields CASSETLRGGAAKNIQYF.

The gene calls are TRBV7-2 and TRBJ1-3; 8 bases fit TRBD1. This CDR3 is built from 17 residues. Trimming at V came to 5 bases and at J to 2 bases, leaving 11 bases not matched to a gene. The germline CDR1 and CDR2 sequences are SGHTA and FQGNSA. The DNA for the CDR3 is TGTGCCAGCAGCGATATCAGGGGGCGCACCACTGGAAACACCATATATTTT. It codes for CASSDIRGRTTGNTIYF.

The chain combines TRBV29-1 with TRBJ1-3, with D tentatively TRBD1 (6 bases). The V and J ends lost 0 bases and 2 bases respectively, with 11 bases between them. The germline gives CDR1 SQVTM, CDR2 ANQGSEA. The CDR3 totals 15 residues. The DNA for the CDR3 is TGCAGCGTTGAAGATACGGGGGGCACTGGAAACACCATATATTTT. Amino acid sequence: CSVEDTGGTGNTIYF. The full variable domain, in which reference TRBV29-1 and TRBJ1-3 provide the parts outside the CDR3, is SAVISQKPSRDICQRGTSLTIQCQVDSQVTMMFWYRQQPGQSLTLIATANQGSEATYESGFVIDKFPISRPNLTFSTLTVSNMSPEDSSIYLCSVEDTGGTGNTIYFGEGSWLTVV.

V gene TRBV19 combines with J gene TRBJ1-2; 8 nucleotides agree with TRBD1. V lost 7 bases, J lost 8 bases, and 6 bases stayed unmatched. The CDR3 length is 12 residues. Germline V lookup: CDR1 LNHDA, CDR2 SQIVND (reference sequence). As DNA, the CDR3 is TGTGCCAGTACTACAGGGGGAGGAGGCTACACCTTC. This gives the protein CASTTGGGGYTF.

V is TRBV6-1 and J is TRBJ2-2, with TRBD2 matching 14 bases. This CDR3 has 15 amino acids. With V trimmed by 10 bases and J by 4 bases, 5 bases remained unmatched. Germline CDR1 is MNHNS and CDR2 is SASEGT. The CDR3 DNA follows: TGTGCCACCAGACTAGCGGGGGGGTTCACCGGGGAGCTGTTTTTT. Translated, it gives CATRLAGGFTGELFF.

This clone has a handful of counts. This rearrangement joins TRBV6-1 to TRBJ1-1; TRBD1 aligns across 8 bases. After removal of 5 bases from V and 3 bases from J, the junction contained 5 bases not matched to a gene. CDR3 size: 14 residues. CDR1 MNHNS and CDR2 SASEGT come from the germline V gene. The CDR3 bases are TGTGCCAGCAGTAGGACAGGGAGGGACACTGAAGCTTTCTTT. This gives the protein CASSRTGRDTEAFF.

The chain carries TRBV19 and TRBJ2-7; D is undetermined. Trimming stripped 6 bases from V and 6 bases from J, with 12 bases between. The CDR3 is 12 residues long. Germline CDR1 reads LNHDA; CDR2 reads SQIVND (reference sequence). CDR3 DNA sequence: TGTGCCAGTAGGAACCAACCGGGCGAGCAGTACTTC. This codes for CASRNQPGEQYF.

The chain has TRBV30 and TRBJ1-1, with TRBD1 as a possible D gene (5 bases). The V end was cut by 5 bases, the J end by 1 base, with 11 bases between. Germline V lookup: CDR1 GTSNPN, CDR2 SVGIG (reference sequence). This CDR3 has 13 residues. CDR3 loop: CAWGEGENTEAFF. CDR3 nucleotide sequence: TGTGCCTGGGGGGAAGGGGAGAACACTGAAGCTTTCTTT. The entire variable domain, with the rest obtained from reference TRBV30 and TRBJ1-1, is as follows: SQTIHQWPATLVQPVGSPLSLECTVEGTSNPNLYWYRQAAGRGLQLLFYSVGIGQISSEVPQNLSASRPQDRQFILSSKKLLLSDSGFYLCAWGEGENTEAFFGQGTRLTVV.

The chain links TRBV5-1 to TRBJ1-1; D is perhaps TRBD1 (6 bases). The CDR3 loop spans 15 amino acids. V lost 1 base to trimming and J lost 3 bases, with 13 bases between them. Germline lookup yields CDR1 SGHRS and CDR2 YFSETQ. CDR3 loop: CASSLQGRGDTEAFF. The CDR3 DNA is TGCGCCAGCAGCTTGCAGGGGAGAGGGGACACTGAAGCTTTCTTT.